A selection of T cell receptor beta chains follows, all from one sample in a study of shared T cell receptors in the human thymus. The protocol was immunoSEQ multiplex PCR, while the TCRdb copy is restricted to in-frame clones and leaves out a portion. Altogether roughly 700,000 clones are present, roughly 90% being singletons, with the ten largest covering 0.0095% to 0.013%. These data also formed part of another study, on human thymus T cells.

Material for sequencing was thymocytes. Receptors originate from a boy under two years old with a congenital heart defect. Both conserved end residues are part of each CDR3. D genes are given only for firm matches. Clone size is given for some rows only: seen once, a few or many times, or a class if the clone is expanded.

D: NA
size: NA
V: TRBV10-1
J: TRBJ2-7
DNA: TGCGCCGGCCAGGGGTCCCACGAGCAGTACTTC
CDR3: CAGQGSHEQYF

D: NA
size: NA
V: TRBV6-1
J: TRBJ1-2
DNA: TGTGCCAGCGGCCTAGGTCACTATGGCTACACCTTC
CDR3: CASGLGHYGYTF

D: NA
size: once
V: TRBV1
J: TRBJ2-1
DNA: TGCACCAGCAGCCAAGTCACGACTACCGCCTCGGGGGAGCAGTTCTTC
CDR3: CTSSQVTTTASGEQFF

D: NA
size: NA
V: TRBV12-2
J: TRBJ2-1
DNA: TGTGCAAGTCGCTTAGCGGGAAAGCGGGAGGGCCGGAATGAGCAGTTCTTC
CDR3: CASRLAGKREGRNEQFF

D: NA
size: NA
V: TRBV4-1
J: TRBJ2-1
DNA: TGCGCCAGCAGCCGAGCGGTCTTCACCTACAATGAGCAGTTCTTC
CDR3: CASSRAVFTYNEQFF

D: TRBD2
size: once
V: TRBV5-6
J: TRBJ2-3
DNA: TGTGCCAGCAGCGGCGGGAGAGATACGCAGTATTTT
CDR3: CASSGGRDTQYF

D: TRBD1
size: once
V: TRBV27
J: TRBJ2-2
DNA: TGTGCCAGCAGTCCACCGACAGGGGCGCCAGACACCGGGGAGCTGTTTTTT
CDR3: CASSPPTGAPDTGELFF

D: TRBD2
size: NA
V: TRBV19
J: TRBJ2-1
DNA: TGTGCCAGTAGTTCAACTAGCGGGAGTAGGGATGAGCAGTTCTTC
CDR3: CASSSTSGSRDEQFF

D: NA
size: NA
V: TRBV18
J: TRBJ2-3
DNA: TGTGCCAGCTCACCACCGGCGGGTCCCACAGATACGCAGTATTTT
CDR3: CASSPPAGPTDTQYF

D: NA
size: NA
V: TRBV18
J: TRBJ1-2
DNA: TGTGCCAGCTCACCCCGACACCACTATGGCTACACCTTC
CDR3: CASSPRHHYGYTF

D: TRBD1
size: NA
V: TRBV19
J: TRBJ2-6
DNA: TGTGCCAGTAGTACCGGGACAGGGGGCTCTGGGGCCAACGTCCTGACTTTC
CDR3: CASSTGTGGSGANVLTF

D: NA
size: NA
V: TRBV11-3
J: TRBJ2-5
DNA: TGTGCCAGCAGCACCAAAGACAGGTCCAAGATTCTTAGCCCCCAAGAGACCCAGTACTTC
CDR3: CASSTKDRSKILSPQETQYF

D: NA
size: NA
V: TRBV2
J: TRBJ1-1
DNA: TGTGCCAGCACTCGCCAGGGTAACACTGAAGCTTTCTTT
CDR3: CASTRQGNTEAFF

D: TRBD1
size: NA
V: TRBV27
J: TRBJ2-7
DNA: TGTGCCAGCAGTTTAAGACCCGGACAGGCTAAGGAGAGCGAGCAGTACTTC
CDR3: CASSLRPGQAKESEQYF

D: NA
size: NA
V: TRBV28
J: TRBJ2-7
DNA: TGTGCCAGCAGTTTTGGGGGGTCCCACGAGCAGTACTTC
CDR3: CASSFGGSHEQYF

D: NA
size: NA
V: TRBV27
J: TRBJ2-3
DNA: TGTGCCAGCAGATTCCTCGGGGGTACAGATACGCAGTATTTT
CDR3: CASRFLGGTDTQYF

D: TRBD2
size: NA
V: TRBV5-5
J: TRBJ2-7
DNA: TGTGCCAGCAGCTTGGCGTGGGGCGGGAGGGGCTCCTACGAGCAGTACTTC
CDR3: CASSLAWGGRGSYEQYF

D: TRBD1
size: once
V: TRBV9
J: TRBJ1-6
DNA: TGTGCCAGCACCGCCGGGACAGGGGATTCACCCCTCCACTTT
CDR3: CASTAGTGDSPLHF

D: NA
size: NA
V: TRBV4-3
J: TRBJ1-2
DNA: TGCGCCAGCAGCCAAGATCTCAGCTATGGCTACACCTTC
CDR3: CASSQDLSYGYTF

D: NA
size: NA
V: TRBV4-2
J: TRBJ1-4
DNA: TGTGCCAGCAGCCAAGGCCCCTCACAGGTGGCCAGGGAAAAACTGTTTTTT
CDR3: CASSQGPSQVAREKLFF

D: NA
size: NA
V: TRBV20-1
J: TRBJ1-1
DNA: TGCAGTGCTAGAGGGTGGCCTGAAGCTTTCTTT
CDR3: CSARGWPEAFF

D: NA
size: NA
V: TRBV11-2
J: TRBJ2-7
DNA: TGTGCCAGCAGCTCCCCCGGCAGCGCCCTAAGCTCCTACGAGCAGTACTTC
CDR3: CASSSPGSALSSYEQYF

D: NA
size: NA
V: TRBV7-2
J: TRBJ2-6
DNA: TGTGCCAGGACACAATACTCTGGGGCCAACGTCCTGACTTTC
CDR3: CARTQYSGANVLTF

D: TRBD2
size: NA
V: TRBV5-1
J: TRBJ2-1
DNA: TGCGCCAGCAGCGAGAGAAGCGGGACGCCCTACAATGAGCAGTTCTTC
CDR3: CASSERSGTPYNEQFF

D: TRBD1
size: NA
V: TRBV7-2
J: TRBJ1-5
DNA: TGTGCCAGCAGCTTACCGACAGGGGCGGGTGTCATAAATCAGCCCCAGCATTTT
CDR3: CASSLPTGAGVINQPQHF

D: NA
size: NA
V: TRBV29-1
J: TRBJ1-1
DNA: TGCAGCGTCAACTGGGGGCGGGTGAGTGAAGCTTTCTTT
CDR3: CSVNWGRVSEAFF

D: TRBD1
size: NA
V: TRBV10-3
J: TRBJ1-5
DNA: TGTGCCAACCCGGGACAGGACAATCAGCCCCAGCATTTT
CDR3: CANPGQDNQPQHF

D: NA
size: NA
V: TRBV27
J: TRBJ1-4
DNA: TGTGCCAGCAGTTCCACGGAGGGGAATGAAAAACTGTTTTTT
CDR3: CASSSTEGNEKLFF

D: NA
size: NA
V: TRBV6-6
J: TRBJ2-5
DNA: TGTGCCTCCTGGCAGGGGCCAGGGCAAGAGACCCAGTACTTC
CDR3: CASWQGPGQETQYF

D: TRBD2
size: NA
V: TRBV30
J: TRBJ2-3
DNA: TGTGCCTGGGGAGGCCGGACTAGTCGACTCACAGATACGCAGTATTTT
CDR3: CAWGGRTSRLTDTQYF

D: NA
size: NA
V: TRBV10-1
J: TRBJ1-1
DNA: TGCGCCAGCAGTGATGAGGTGAACACTGAAGCTTTCTTT
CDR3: CASSDEVNTEAFF

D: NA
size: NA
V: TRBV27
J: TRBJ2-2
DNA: TGTGCCAGCAGTTTATCTTGGGGCACCCCGGGCACCGGGGAGCTGTTTTTT
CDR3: CASSLSWGTPGTGELFF

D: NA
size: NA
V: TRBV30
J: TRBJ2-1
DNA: TGTGCCTGGAGTCCCGGGAGTAGCTCGGGTGGGAATGAGCAGTTCTTC
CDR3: CAWSPGSSSGGNEQFF

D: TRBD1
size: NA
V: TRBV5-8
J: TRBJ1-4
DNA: TGTGCCAGCAGCTTACAGGGGTGGGAAAAACTGTTTTTT
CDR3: CASSLQGWEKLFF

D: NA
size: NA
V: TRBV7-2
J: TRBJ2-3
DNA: TGTGCCAGCAGCTACTACAATCCAGATACGCAGTATTTT
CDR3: CASSYYNPDTQYF

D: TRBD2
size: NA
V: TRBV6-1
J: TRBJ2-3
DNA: TGTGCCATTTTAGCGGGAGTTCGGACAGATACGCAGTATTTT
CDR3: CAILAGVRTDTQYF

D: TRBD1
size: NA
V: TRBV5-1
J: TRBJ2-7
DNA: TGCGCCAGCAGCCCCCGGACAGGGTCCTCCTACGAGCAGTACTTC
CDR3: CASSPRTGSSYEQYF

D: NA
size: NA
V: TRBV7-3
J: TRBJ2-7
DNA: TGTGCCAGCAGCCCCAAAGGACGGGAATTCTACGAGCAGTACTTC
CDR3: CASSPKGREFYEQYF

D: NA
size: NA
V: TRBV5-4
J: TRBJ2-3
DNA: TGTGCCAGCAGCTTGGGCACTAGTACCCAGCACCCAGATACGCAGTATTTT
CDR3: CASSLGTSTQHPDTQYF

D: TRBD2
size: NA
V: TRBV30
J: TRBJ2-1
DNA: TGTGCCTGGAGTCCAGTCGGGACTAGCGGGCAATGGGGCTACAATGAGCAGTTCTTC
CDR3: CAWSPVGTSGQWGYNEQFF

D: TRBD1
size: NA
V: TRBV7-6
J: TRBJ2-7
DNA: TGTGCCAGCAGCTTGGGACAGGCCTTCTCCTACGAGCAGTACTTC
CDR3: CASSLGQAFSYEQYF

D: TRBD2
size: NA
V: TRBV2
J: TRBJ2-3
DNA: TGTGCCAGCAGTGAAGCTGGAGCCAGCGGGAGAGGAGCGGATACGCAGTATTTT
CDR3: CASSEAGASGRGADTQYF

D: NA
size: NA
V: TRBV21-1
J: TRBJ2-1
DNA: TGTGCCAGCAGCAAAGGCCGGGACAGGCACAATGAGCAGTTCTTC
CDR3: CASSKGRDRHNEQFF

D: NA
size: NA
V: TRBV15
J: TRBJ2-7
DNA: TGTGCCACCAGCAGTGACGTTGGGAGGGAGCAGTACTTC
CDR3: CATSSDVGREQYF

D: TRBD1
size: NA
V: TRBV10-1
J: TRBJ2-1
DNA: TGCGCCAGCAGTCCCACGAAATGGACAGGGCGGAATGAGCAGTTCTTC
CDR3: CASSPTKWTGRNEQFF

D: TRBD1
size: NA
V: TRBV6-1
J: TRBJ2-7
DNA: TGTGCCAGCAGTGATCCGGGACAGGGGGCGTACGAGCAGTACTTC
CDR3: CASSDPGQGAYEQYF

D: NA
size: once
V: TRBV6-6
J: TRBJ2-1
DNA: TGTGCCAGCAGTCTACAGGGCCATGAGCAGTTCTTC
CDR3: CASSLQGHEQFF

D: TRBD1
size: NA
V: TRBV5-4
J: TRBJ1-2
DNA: TGTGCCAGCAGCCTAGGGGACAGGGGGGCTATTGACTATGGCTACACCTTC
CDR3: CASSLGDRGAIDYGYTF

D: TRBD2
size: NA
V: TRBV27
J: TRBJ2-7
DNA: TGTGCCAGCACCCCTATCAAAAGGGCGGGAGGAACGTACGAGCAGTACTTC
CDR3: CASTPIKRAGGTYEQYF

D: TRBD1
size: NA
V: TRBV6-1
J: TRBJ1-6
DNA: TGTGCCAGCAGTGCACAGGGGGCGGGTGATTCACCCCTCCACTTT
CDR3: CASSAQGAGDSPLHF